This T cell receptor beta chain was recovered during a study of T cell responses to AZD1222 COVID-19 vaccine. The wider study: Whether given at about 4 or about 12 weeks, second doses were pooled.

Comment on this clone: What it binds is unknown.

The protocol was immunoSEQ multiplex PCR, while the TCRdb copy is restricted to in-frame clones and leaves out a portion. The sample has 100,000 or so clones, about 87% seen once. V shed 6 bases, J shed 6 bases, and the junction held 14 bases outside the gene matches. Looked up from germline, CDR1 is MDHEN and CDR2 is SYDVKM. This CDR3 comprises 16 residues. Study results and caveats: Clonal diversity was possibly underestimated, and the donors were mostly white British, with more females. An increase in Spike-specific TCR breadth and depth was observed after two AZD1222 doses. The span of vaccine-associated CD4 TCRs extended across spike, with dominance at 160-218 and 743-854.

Source: peripheral blood, taken on day 0 of AZD1222 vaccination. The sequence came from an adult in good health. The rearrangement joins TRBV28 to TRBJ1-5, with 7 bases identical to TRBD1. Here the CDR3 reads CASRSNTGERSQPQHF. DNA for the CDR3: TGTGCCAGCAGATCTAACACAGGGGAGCGATCTCAGCCCCAGCATTTT.